Listed below are T cell receptor beta chains from one sample, sequenced in a study of cytomegalovirus exposure and HLA in healthy donors. The repertoire was sequenced with immunoSEQ multiplex PCR; TCRdb's copy has only in-frame clones and lacks some. The sample consists of more than 75,000 clones, less than 80% of them appearing once. The sequenced sample consisted of PBMCs. These receptors were taken from a man aged 25-45 years in good health and CMV-seronegative. Both conserved end residues are part of each CDR3. The D gene is left open where the match is weak. The listing skips clone size in some rows; elsewhere it reads once, few, many or a size class.

abundance: NA; d_gene: NA; v_gene: TRBV5-4; j_gene: TRBJ1-4; CDR3aa: CASSSGQLGEKLFF; CDR3nt: TGTGCCAGCAGCTCTGGACAGCTGGGGGAAAAACTGTTTTTT
abundance: NA; d_gene: NA; v_gene: TRBV28; j_gene: TRBJ2-1; CDR3aa: CASSPGTGYNEQFF; CDR3nt: TGTGCCAGCAGTCCCGGGACTGGCTACAATGAGCAGTTCTTC
abundance: few; d_gene: NA; v_gene: TRBV4-3; j_gene: TRBJ1-6; CDR3aa: CASSLDTGRSYNSPLHF; CDR3nt: TGCGCCAGCAGCCTCGACACCGGGAGGTCCTATAATTCACCCCTCCACTTT
abundance: NA; d_gene: TRBD1; v_gene: TRBV15; j_gene: TRBJ2-2; CDR3aa: CATSPSSGGNTGELFF; CDR3nt: TGTGCCACCAGCCCGTCGTCAGGGGGGAACACCGGGGAGCTGTTTTTT
abundance: NA; d_gene: TRBD1; v_gene: TRBV7-9; j_gene: TRBJ2-2; CDR3aa: CASRSGTGATGELFF; CDR3nt: TGTGCCAGCAGATCCGGGACAGGGGCCACCGGGGAGCTGTTTTTT
abundance: NA; d_gene: NA; v_gene: TRBV5-8; j_gene: TRBJ1-2; CDR3aa: CARQSGEETDLYGYTF; CDR3nt: TGTGCCCGACAGTCTGGTGAGGAGACAGACCTCTATGGCTACACCTTC
abundance: NA; d_gene: NA; v_gene: TRBV9; j_gene: TRBJ2-1; CDR3aa: CASTKPGHEQFF; CDR3nt: TGTGCCAGCACGAAACCGGGACACGAGCAGTTCTTC
abundance: NA; d_gene: NA; v_gene: TRBV15; j_gene: TRBJ1-2; CDR3aa: CATSRQDYGYTF; CDR3nt: TGTGCCACCAGCCGACAGGACTATGGCTACACCTTC
abundance: NA; d_gene: TRBD2; v_gene: TRBV7-2; j_gene: TRBJ2-5; CDR3aa: CASSLQREMGTQYF; CDR3nt: TGTGCCAGCAGCTTGCAGCGGGAGATGGGGACCCAGTACTTC
abundance: NA; d_gene: NA; v_gene: TRBV4-1; j_gene: TRBJ1-5; CDR3aa: CASSQATGSNQPQHF; CDR3nt: TGCGCCAGCAGCCAAGCAACAGGGAGCAATCAGCCCCAGCATTTT
abundance: NA; d_gene: TRBD2; v_gene: TRBV4-1; j_gene: TRBJ2-2; CDR3aa: CASSQRGSALLAAPNTGELFF; CDR3nt: TGCGCCAGCAGCCAACGGGGCTCCGCGCTTCTAGCGGCACCGAACACCGGGGAGCTGTTTTTT
abundance: NA; d_gene: NA; v_gene: TRBV29-1; j_gene: TRBJ1-1; CDR3aa: CSAHGANTEAFF; CDR3nt: TGCAGCGCCCACGGTGCGAACACTGAAGCTTTCTTT
abundance: NA; d_gene: NA; v_gene: TRBV7-9; j_gene: TRBJ1-2; CDR3aa: CASSSGTRGGYTF; CDR3nt: TGTGCCAGCAGCTCGGGGACCAGGGGTGGCTACACCTTC
abundance: once; d_gene: NA; v_gene: TRBV18; j_gene: TRBJ2-4; CDR3aa: CASSPSGGSRAKNIQYF; CDR3nt: TGTGCCAGCTCACCATCAGGAGGGAGTAGGGCCAAAAACATTCAGTACTTC
abundance: NA; d_gene: NA; v_gene: TRBV5-1; j_gene: TRBJ2-1; CDR3aa: CASSSGTPNEQFF; CDR3nt: TGCGCCAGCAGCTCCGGGACACCCAATGAGCAGTTCTTC
abundance: NA; d_gene: TRBD1; v_gene: TRBV6-5; j_gene: TRBJ1-5; CDR3aa: CASSYRQGRQPQHF; CDR3nt: TGTGCCAGCAGTTACCGACAGGGGCGTCAGCCCCAGCATTTT
abundance: NA; d_gene: TRBD1; v_gene: TRBV5-1; j_gene: TRBJ1-5; CDR3aa: CASSLGGQGDQPQHF; CDR3nt: TGCGCCAGCAGCTTGGGAGGACAGGGTGATCAGCCCCAGCATTTT
abundance: NA; d_gene: TRBD2; v_gene: TRBV7-9; j_gene: TRBJ2-5; CDR3aa: CASGPWASGGAVHF; CDR3nt: TGTGCCAGCGGCCCCTGGGCTAGCGGGGGGGCCGTACACTTC
abundance: NA; d_gene: TRBD1; v_gene: TRBV20-1; j_gene: TRBJ1-2; CDR3aa: CSAFQGVGYTF; CDR3nt: TGCAGTGCGTTTCAGGGGGTCGGCTACACCTTC
abundance: few; d_gene: NA; v_gene: TRBV4-2; j_gene: TRBJ1-1; CDR3aa: CASSHFDSSAFF; CDR3nt: TGTGCCAGCAGCCACTTCGACTCGTCGGCTTTCTTT
abundance: NA; d_gene: TRBD1; v_gene: TRBV4-1; j_gene: TRBJ1-2; CDR3aa: CASSQTTGGYGYTF; CDR3nt: TGCGCCAGCAGTCAAACGACAGGGGGCTATGGCTACACCTTC
abundance: NA; d_gene: NA; v_gene: TRBV18; j_gene: TRBJ2-2; CDR3aa: CASSPRLANTGELFF; CDR3nt: TGTGCCAGCTCACCCCGACTAGCGAACACCGGGGAGCTGTTTTTT
abundance: once; d_gene: NA; v_gene: TRBV7-2; j_gene: TRBJ1-2; CDR3aa: CASSFWNEAASSYGYTF; CDR3nt: TGTGCCAGCAGCTTTTGGAACGAGGCGGCCAGTAGCTATGGCTACACCTTC
abundance: once; d_gene: NA; v_gene: TRBV27; j_gene: TRBJ2-3; CDR3aa: CASSSLSPRDTQYF; CDR3nt: TGTGCCAGCAGTTCACTAAGTCCCAGAGATACGCAGTATTTT
abundance: NA; d_gene: TRBD1; v_gene: TRBV7-8; j_gene: TRBJ2-7; CDR3aa: CASSLGTGVYEQYF; CDR3nt: TGTGCCAGCAGCTTAGGGACAGGGGTCTACGAGCAGTACTTC
abundance: NA; d_gene: TRBD1; v_gene: TRBV5-4; j_gene: TRBJ1-2; CDR3aa: CASSSEGQGWVYGYTF; CDR3nt: TGTGCCAGCAGCTCGGAGGGACAGGGATGGGTCTATGGCTACACCTTC
abundance: few; d_gene: NA; v_gene: TRBV2; j_gene: TRBJ2-7; CDR3aa: CASRSHYEQYF; CDR3nt: TGTGCCAGCAGGTCCCACTACGAGCAGTACTTC
abundance: NA; d_gene: TRBD1; v_gene: TRBV9; j_gene: TRBJ2-1; CDR3aa: CASSDPYRGPGNEQFF; CDR3nt: TGTGCCAGCAGCGATCCTTACAGGGGGCCCGGCAATGAGCAGTTCTTC
abundance: NA; d_gene: TRBD1; v_gene: TRBV4-3; j_gene: TRBJ2-3; CDR3aa: CASSQDMNLRGPATDTQYF; CDR3nt: TGCGCCAGCAGCCAAGATATGAACTTGAGGGGGCCTGCCACAGATACGCAGTATTTT
abundance: NA; d_gene: TRBD2; v_gene: TRBV7-8; j_gene: TRBJ2-1; CDR3aa: CASSSGLAQQPDEQFF; CDR3nt: TGTGCCAGCAGCTCCGGACTAGCGCAGCAGCCCGATGAGCAGTTCTTC
abundance: NA; d_gene: TRBD1; v_gene: TRBV5-5; j_gene: TRBJ2-5; CDR3aa: CASSPDRGGETQYF; CDR3nt: TGTGCCAGCAGCCCCGACAGGGGAGGAGAGACCCAGTACTTC
abundance: NA; d_gene: TRBD2; v_gene: TRBV7-9; j_gene: TRBJ2-3; CDR3aa: CASSPRLAGVITQYF; CDR3nt: TGTGCCAGCAGCCCACGACTAGCGGGAGTAATTACGCAGTATTTT
abundance: few; d_gene: TRBD1; v_gene: TRBV6-6; j_gene: TRBJ1-1; CDR3aa: CASKTGANTEAFF; CDR3nt: TGTGCCAGCAAGACAGGGGCGAACACTGAAGCTTTCTTT
abundance: NA; d_gene: TRBD1; v_gene: TRBV9; j_gene: TRBJ1-1; CDR3aa: CASSYRGGTEAFF; CDR3nt: TGTGCCAGCAGCTACAGGGGAGGCACTGAAGCTTTCTTT
abundance: NA; d_gene: NA; v_gene: TRBV19; j_gene: TRBJ2-1; CDR3aa: CASSNSGTSSYNEQFF; CDR3nt: TGTGCCAGTAGTAATAGCGGAACGAGCTCCTACAATGAGCAGTTCTTC
abundance: NA; d_gene: TRBD2; v_gene: TRBV9; j_gene: TRBJ2-2; CDR3aa: CASSETSGSGRELFF; CDR3nt: TGTGCCAGCAGCGAAACTAGCGGGAGTGGTCGGGAGCTGTTTTTT
abundance: NA; d_gene: TRBD1; v_gene: TRBV11-2; j_gene: TRBJ2-7; CDR3aa: CASSLEVGQGYEQYF; CDR3nt: TGTGCCAGCAGCTTAGAGGTTGGACAGGGCTACGAGCAGTACTTC
abundance: NA; d_gene: NA; v_gene: TRBV29-1; j_gene: TRBJ1-1; CDR3aa: CSVVPGGEAFF; CDR3nt: TGCAGCGTTGTCCCGGGGGGGGAAGCTTTCTTT
abundance: NA; d_gene: TRBD1; v_gene: TRBV7-2; j_gene: TRBJ2-1; CDR3aa: CASSSSGTGHNEQFF; CDR3nt: TGTGCCAGCAGCTCTTCCGGGACAGGGCACAATGAGCAGTTCTTC
abundance: NA; d_gene: TRBD1; v_gene: TRBV9; j_gene: TRBJ2-7; CDR3aa: CASSGTGLSYEQYF; CDR3nt: TGTGCCAGCAGCGGGACAGGTCTCTCCTACGAGCAGTACTTC
abundance: NA; d_gene: NA; v_gene: TRBV5-6; j_gene: TRBJ2-5; CDR3aa: CASSSRVVETQYF; CDR3nt: TGTGCCAGCAGCTCGAGGGTGGTCGAGACCCAGTACTTC
abundance: NA; d_gene: NA; v_gene: TRBV5-4; j_gene: TRBJ2-2; CDR3aa: CASSSPGTQNTGELFF; CDR3nt: TGTGCCAGCAGTTCCCCCGGGACACAGAACACCGGGGAGCTGTTTTTT
abundance: NA; d_gene: NA; v_gene: TRBV18; j_gene: TRBJ2-4; CDR3aa: CASSPLGAAKNIQYF; CDR3nt: TGTGCCAGCTCACCACTTGGGGCGGCCAAAAACATTCAGTACTTC
abundance: NA; d_gene: NA; v_gene: TRBV29-1; j_gene: TRBJ2-1; CDR3aa: CSGAGRHNEQFF; CDR3nt: TGCAGCGGGGCGGGGCGCCACAATGAGCAGTTCTTC
abundance: NA; d_gene: TRBD2; v_gene: TRBV7-2; j_gene: TRBJ2-2; CDR3aa: CASKAGAGNGELFF; CDR3nt: TGTGCCAGCAAAGCGGGAGCGGGGAACGGGGAGCTGTTTTTT
abundance: NA; d_gene: NA; v_gene: TRBV10-2; j_gene: TRBJ1-2; CDR3aa: CASSASSNYGYTF; CDR3nt: TGCGCCAGCAGTGCCAGTTCTAACTATGGCTACACCTTC
abundance: once; d_gene: NA; v_gene: TRBV6-5; j_gene: TRBJ2-2; CDR3aa: CASNPTRHTGELFF; CDR3nt: TGTGCCAGCAACCCGACTAGGCACACCGGGGAGCTGTTTTTT
abundance: NA; d_gene: NA; v_gene: TRBV6-4; j_gene: TRBJ2-2; CDR3aa: CASSRQGGTGELFF; CDR3nt: TGTGCCAGCAGTCGACAGGGAGGAACCGGGGAGCTGTTTTTT
abundance: NA; d_gene: NA; v_gene: TRBV5-6; j_gene: TRBJ1-2; CDR3aa: CASSLWGSPGYTF; CDR3nt: TGTGCCAGCAGCTTATGGGGCAGCCCGGGCTACACCTTC
abundance: few; d_gene: NA; v_gene: TRBV6-5; j_gene: TRBJ2-7; CDR3aa: CASRSGLKGEQYF; CDR3nt: TGTGCCAGCAGATCAGGGCTGAAGGGGGAGCAGTACTTC
abundance: once; d_gene: NA; v_gene: TRBV9; j_gene: TRBJ2-2; CDR3aa: CASSVTGAQGGELFF; CDR3nt: TGTGCCAGCAGCGTCACTGGGGCCCAGGGCGGGGAGCTGTTTTTT
abundance: NA; d_gene: NA; v_gene: TRBV4-2; j_gene: TRBJ2-7; CDR3aa: CASSQDYTEQYF; CDR3nt: TGTGCCAGCAGCCAAGATTACACCGAGCAGTACTTC
abundance: NA; d_gene: NA; v_gene: TRBV5-1; j_gene: TRBJ1-6; CDR3aa: CASSSSGTSYSPLHF; CDR3nt: TGCGCCAGCAGCTCCTCAGGGACTTCTTATTCACCCCTCCACTTT
abundance: NA; d_gene: NA; v_gene: TRBV6-6; j_gene: TRBJ2-7; CDR3aa: CASSYRDRGEGEQYF; CDR3nt: TGTGCCAGCAGTTACCGGGATAGAGGAGAGGGCGAGCAGTACTTC
abundance: NA; d_gene: NA; v_gene: TRBV4-2; j_gene: TRBJ2-1; CDR3aa: CASSQALTQGQFF; CDR3nt: TGTGCCAGCAGCCAAGCCCTGACCCAGGGGCAGTTCTTC
abundance: NA; d_gene: NA; v_gene: TRBV7-3; j_gene: TRBJ2-1; CDR3aa: CASSLQGTESYNEQFF; CDR3nt: TGTGCCAGCAGCCTCCAGGGGACGGAATCCTACAATGAGCAGTTCTTC
abundance: NA; d_gene: NA; v_gene: TRBV5-4; j_gene: TRBJ1-6; CDR3aa: CASSRGYSPLHF; CDR3nt: TGTGCCAGCAGCCGCGGCTATTCACCCCTCCACTTT
abundance: NA; d_gene: TRBD1; v_gene: TRBV5-6; j_gene: TRBJ1-2; CDR3aa: CASSSGTEVNGYTF; CDR3nt: TGTGCCAGCAGCTCAGGGACAGAGGTTAATGGCTACACCTTC